A selection of T cell receptor beta chains follows, all from one sample in a study of T cells in Graves' hyperthyroidism and ophthalmopathy. One entry per CDR3 protein, called by TCRdb with MiXCR from the multiplex PCR reads. The sample has some 420,000 distinct CDR3 sequences; about 13% are singletons. The sequenced sample consisted of blood. These receptors all come from a young woman with Graves' hyperthyroidism. CDR3s include the opening cysteine and the closing phenylalanine or tryptophan. Each record gives: J gene, D gene, V gene, clone size, CDR3 protein, CDR3 DNA. The D gene is left open where the match is weak. The size of a clone is reported for some rows only, either as once, few or many, or as a class for expanded clones.

j_gene: TRBJ2-5
d_gene: -
v_gene: TRBV5-4
abundance: few
CDR3aa: CASRLGEGLLQETQYF
CDR3nt: TGTGCCAGCAGGTTGGGGGAAGGATTGCTACAAGAGACCCAGTACTTC

j_gene: TRBJ1-2
d_gene: -
v_gene: TRBV2
abundance: many
CDR3aa: CASSSPGSGYYGYTF
CDR3nt: TGTGCCAGCAGCTCCCCGGGCAGCGGGTACTATGGCTACACCTTC

j_gene: TRBJ2-5
d_gene: TRBD2
v_gene: TRBV28
abundance: many
CDR3aa: CASSSGRYQETQYF
CDR3nt: TGTGCCAGCAGTAGCGGGAGATACCAAGAGACCCAGTACTTC

j_gene: TRBJ1-1
d_gene: -
v_gene: TRBV6-1
abundance: -
CDR3aa: CASSELGQGRAFF
CDR3nt: TGTGCCAGCAGTGAATTAGGACAAGGAAGAGCTTTCTTT

j_gene: TRBJ1-5
d_gene: -
v_gene: TRBV28
abundance: many
CDR3aa: CASSSPPGVNQPQHF
CDR3nt: TGTGCCAGCAGTTCCCCCCCAGGGGTCAATCAGCCCCAGCATTTT

j_gene: TRBJ1-6
d_gene: TRBD1
v_gene: TRBV6-5
abundance: many
CDR3aa: CASSYSPVDRVNSPLHF
CDR3nt: TGTGCCAGCAGTTACTCCCCCGTGGACAGGGTGAATTCACCCCTCCACTTT

j_gene: TRBJ1-4
d_gene: TRBD1
v_gene: TRBV30
abundance: few
CDR3aa: CAWSVPGTGDEKLFF
CDR3nt: TGTGCCTGGAGTGTACCTGGGACAGGGGATGAAAAACTGTTTTTT

j_gene: TRBJ2-7
d_gene: -
v_gene: TRBV20-1
abundance: many
CDR3aa: CSAYDRSYSYEQYF
CDR3nt: TGCAGTGCGTACGACAGGTCCTACTCCTACGAGCAGTACTTC

j_gene: TRBJ2-3
d_gene: TRBD1
v_gene: TRBV5-1
abundance: -
CDR3aa: CASSSGTGNTDTQYF
CDR3nt: TGCGCCAGCAGCTCCGGGACAGGGAACACAGATACGCAGTATTTT

j_gene: TRBJ1-2
d_gene: -
v_gene: TRBV28
abundance: many
CDR3aa: CASSSRQIYGYTF
CDR3nt: TGTGCCAGCAGTTCAAGACAGATCTATGGCTACACCTTC

j_gene: TRBJ2-7
d_gene: -
v_gene: TRBV6-6
abundance: many
CDR3aa: CASSYSEGSEQYF
CDR3nt: TGTGCCAGCAGTTACTCGGAAGGGTCCGAGCAGTACTTC

j_gene: TRBJ2-7
d_gene: TRBD2
v_gene: TRBV7-2
abundance: many
CDR3aa: CASSPGTSGAGEQYF
CDR3nt: TGTGCCAGCAGCCCCGGGACTAGCGGAGCGGGGGAGCAGTACTTC

j_gene: TRBJ2-1
d_gene: -
v_gene: TRBV5-6
abundance: few
CDR3aa: CASSLALGSYNEQFF
CDR3nt: TGTGCCAGCAGCTTGGCCTTGGGCTCCTACAATGAGCAGTTCTTC

j_gene: TRBJ2-7
d_gene: -
v_gene: TRBV5-1
abundance: many
CDR3aa: CASNPTGRTSYEQYF
CDR3nt: TGCGCCAGCAATCCGACGGGACGGACGTCCTACGAGCAGTACTTC

j_gene: TRBJ2-3
d_gene: TRBD1
v_gene: TRBV7-3
abundance: many
CDR3aa: CASSDRGQGDTQYF
CDR3nt: TGTGCCAGCAGCGACAGGGGGCAAGGAGATACGCAGTATTTT

j_gene: TRBJ1-1
d_gene: TRBD1
v_gene: TRBV30
abundance: many
CDR3aa: CAWSRTGDNTEAFF
CDR3nt: TGTGCCTGGAGTAGGACAGGTGATAACACTGAAGCTTTCTTT

j_gene: TRBJ2-1
d_gene: -
v_gene: TRBV6-1
abundance: few
CDR3aa: CASNRGADNEQFF
CDR3nt: TGTGCCAGCAATAGGGGAGCGGACAATGAGCAGTTCTTC

j_gene: TRBJ1-2
d_gene: TRBD1
v_gene: TRBV7-9
abundance: -
CDR3aa: CASSSRQGLVYTF
CDR3nt: TGTGCCAGCAGCTCTCGACAGGGTCTAGTGTACACCTTC

j_gene: TRBJ2-3
d_gene: -
v_gene: TRBV9
abundance: -
CDR3aa: CASSGDHRADTQYF
CDR3nt: TGTGCCAGCAGTGGGGACCATAGGGCAGATACGCAGTATTTT

j_gene: TRBJ1-2
d_gene: TRBD1
v_gene: TRBV12-3/TRBV12-4
abundance: many
CDR3aa: CASSYTIGTGGFDGYTF
CDR3nt: TGTGCCAGCAGTTACACAATAGGGACAGGGGGCTTCGACGGCTACACCTTC

j_gene: TRBJ2-7
d_gene: -
v_gene: TRBV30
abundance: -
CDR3aa: CAWSTLGGNYEQYF
CDR3nt: TGTGCCTGGAGTACCTTGGGCGGAAATTACGAGCAGTACTTC

j_gene: TRBJ1-4
d_gene: -
v_gene: TRBV24-1
abundance: -
CDR3aa: CATSDSGGTNEKLFF
CDR3nt: TGTGCCACCAGTGATTCAGGAGGAACTAATGAAAAACTGTTTTTT

j_gene: TRBJ2-2
d_gene: -
v_gene: TRBV27
abundance: few
CDR3aa: CASSGQTGLAGELFF
CDR3nt: TGTGCCAGCAGTGGACAGACAGGTCTAGCCGGGGAGCTGTTTTTT

j_gene: TRBJ2-2
d_gene: TRBD1
v_gene: TRBV11-3
abundance: few
CDR3aa: CASSSRQGTGELFF
CDR3nt: TGTGCCAGCAGCTCCCGACAGGGGACCGGGGAGCTGTTTTTT

j_gene: TRBJ2-3
d_gene: -
v_gene: TRBV11-2
abundance: -
CDR3aa: CASSALGLSGSTDTQYF
CDR3nt: TGTGCCAGCAGCGCCTTAGGACTATCCGGTAGCACAGATACGCAGTATTTT

j_gene: TRBJ2-1
d_gene: -
v_gene: TRBV12-3/TRBV12-4
abundance: many
CDR3aa: CASSLGESYNEQFF
CDR3nt: TGTGCCAGCAGTTTGGGGGAGTCCTACAATGAGCAGTTCTTC

j_gene: TRBJ2-2
d_gene: -
v_gene: TRBV11-2
abundance: many
CDR3aa: CASSFTGTNTGELFF
CDR3nt: TGTGCCAGCAGCTTCACGGGGACGAACACCGGGGAGCTGTTTTTT

j_gene: TRBJ2-5
d_gene: -
v_gene: TRBV5-5
abundance: -
CDR3aa: CASTERAGMVQYF
CDR3nt: TGTGCCAGCACCGAAAGGGCAGGGATGGTCCAGTACTTC

j_gene: TRBJ2-4
d_gene: -
v_gene: TRBV29-1
abundance: few
CDR3aa: CSVLLTGGLAKNIQYF
CDR3nt: TGCAGCGTCCTCCTGACAGGAGGACTAGCCAAAAACATTCAGTACTTC

j_gene: TRBJ1-2
d_gene: -
v_gene: TRBV6-1
abundance: few
CDR3aa: CASILSGGEVDGYTF
CDR3nt: TGTGCCAGCATTCTCTCGGGGGGAGAAGTCGATGGCTACACCTTC

j_gene: TRBJ2-5
d_gene: TRBD2
v_gene: TRBV6-5
abundance: many
CDR3aa: CASSYHGTSGQETQYF
CDR3nt: TGTGCCAGCAGTTACCATGGGACTAGCGGACAAGAGACCCAGTACTTC

j_gene: TRBJ2-5
d_gene: -
v_gene: TRBV12-3/TRBV12-4
abundance: many
CDR3aa: CASSWGLQETQYF
CDR3nt: TGTGCCAGCAGTTGGGGACTTCAAGAGACCCAGTACTTC

j_gene: TRBJ2-3
d_gene: -
v_gene: TRBV28
abundance: many
CDR3aa: CASSLEAGMTDTQYF
CDR3nt: TGTGCCAGCAGTTTGGAGGCGGGAATGACAGATACGCAGTATTTT

j_gene: TRBJ1-6
d_gene: -
v_gene: TRBV28
abundance: many
CDR3aa: CASNDPGKSPLHF
CDR3nt: TGTGCCAGCAACGATCCGGGGAAATCACCCCTCCACTTT

j_gene: TRBJ2-6
d_gene: TRBD1
v_gene: TRBV6-5
abundance: few
CDR3aa: CASSYQGASSSGANVLTF
CDR3nt: TGTGCCAGCAGTTACCAGGGGGCCTCAAGCTCTGGGGCCAACGTCCTGACTTTC

j_gene: TRBJ2-1
d_gene: -
v_gene: TRBV5-1
abundance: few
CDR3aa: CASSLGRERGGGYNEQFF
CDR3nt: TGCGCCAGCAGCTTGGGACGGGAGCGTGGGGGCGGCTACAATGAGCAGTTCTTC

j_gene: TRBJ2-5
d_gene: TRBD2
v_gene: TRBV14
abundance: few
CDR3aa: CASSQPSGIETQYF
CDR3nt: TGTGCCAGCAGCCAACCGAGCGGGATAGAGACCCAGTACTTC

j_gene: TRBJ2-3
d_gene: -
v_gene: TRBV28
abundance: many
CDR3aa: CASRGGTTDTQYF
CDR3nt: TGTGCCAGCAGAGGAGGAACCACAGATACGCAGTATTTT

j_gene: TRBJ1-1
d_gene: -
v_gene: TRBV5-1
abundance: many
CDR3aa: CASSGSQGMNTEAFF
CDR3nt: TGCGCCAGCAGCGGATCACAGGGAATGAACACTGAAGCTTTCTTT

j_gene: TRBJ2-1
d_gene: TRBD1
v_gene: TRBV12-5
abundance: many
CDR3aa: CASGLVMGTGRNEQFF
CDR3nt: TGTGCTAGTGGTTTGGTAATGGGGACAGGGCGCAATGAGCAGTTCTTC

j_gene: TRBJ2-1
d_gene: TRBD2
v_gene: TRBV28
abundance: -
CDR3aa: CASSEGWGGGGGQFF
CDR3nt: TGTGCCAGCAGTGAGGGATGGGGGGGTGGAGGTGGGCAGTTCTTC

j_gene: TRBJ1-2
d_gene: TRBD1
v_gene: TRBV30
abundance: -
CDR3aa: CAWRTTDRGLVGYTF
CDR3nt: TGTGCCTGGAGAACCACGGACAGGGGGCTAGTCGGCTACACCTTC

j_gene: TRBJ1-1
d_gene: TRBD1
v_gene: TRBV18
abundance: -
CDR3aa: CASSKDRGPTEAFF
CDR3nt: TGTGCCAGCTCAAAGGACAGGGGCCCCACTGAAGCTTTCTTT

j_gene: TRBJ1-2
d_gene: -
v_gene: TRBV3-1
abundance: many
CDR3aa: CASSQQPTGGYGYTF
CDR3nt: TGTGCCAGCAGCCAACAACCTACCGGAGGTTATGGCTACACCTTC

j_gene: TRBJ2-1
d_gene: TRBD2
v_gene: TRBV28
abundance: many
CDR3aa: CASSMGLADNEQFF
CDR3nt: TGTGCCAGCAGCATGGGACTAGCGGATAATGAGCAGTTCTTC

j_gene: TRBJ1-5
d_gene: -
v_gene: TRBV12-3/TRBV12-4
abundance: many
CDR3aa: CASRAGINSNQPQHF
CDR3nt: TGTGCCAGCAGGGCCGGGATTAATAGCAATCAGCCCCAGCATTTT

j_gene: TRBJ2-5
d_gene: TRBD1
v_gene: TRBV30
abundance: -
CDR3aa: CAWSPVGQGVYWETQYF
CDR3nt: TGTGCCTGGAGTCCGGTTGGACAGGGGGTTTACTGGGAGACCCAGTACTTC

j_gene: TRBJ2-5
d_gene: TRBD2
v_gene: TRBV9
abundance: -
CDR3aa: CASSLEAGLAGGETQYF
CDR3nt: TGTGCCAGCAGCCTCGAGGCGGGACTAGCGGGAGGAGAGACCCAGTACTTC

j_gene: TRBJ1-1
d_gene: -
v_gene: TRBV15
abundance: -
CDR3aa: CATAKQGNTEAFF
CDR3nt: TGTGCCACCGCGAAACAGGGGAACACTGAAGCTTTCTTT

j_gene: TRBJ1-1
d_gene: -
v_gene: TRBV14
abundance: few
CDR3aa: CASSQVGRDRNTEAFF
CDR3nt: TGTGCCAGCAGCCAAGTTGGACGAGACAGGAACACTGAAGCTTTCTTT

j_gene: TRBJ2-6
d_gene: -
v_gene: TRBV24-1
abundance: -
CDR3aa: CATSGTLGGPGANVLTF
CDR3nt: TGTGCCACCAGTGGGACCCTCGGGGGCCCTGGGGCCAACGTCCTGACTTTC